This is a list of T cell receptor beta chains from one sample in a study of beta chain features in type 1 diabetes. Assay: immunoSEQ multiplex PCR; the TCRdb copy retains only in-frame clones and omits some. The sample lists a few hundred thousand clones, roughly 10% occurring once. The sample was naive CD4+ T cells from blood. Receptors originate from a man aged 25-45 years with type 1 diabetes. CDR3s include the opening cysteine and the closing phenylalanine or tryptophan. A D gene is named only where the DNA matches it firmly. Size is stated for part of the rows, as once, few or many counts, or as a class when the clone is expanded.

d_call	clone_size	j_call	v_call	cdr3_nt	cdr3_aa
NA	few	TRBJ2-3	TRBV6-1	TGTGCCAGCAGACCTTCATCGCGTACGCAGTATTTT	CASRPSSRTQYF
NA	few	TRBJ2-5	TRBV7-3	TGTGCCAGCAGCTTAACGCGGGGGACACAGGAGACCCAGTACTTC	CASSLTRGTQETQYF
TRBD1	few	TRBJ1-6	TRBV5-1	TGCGCCAGCAGACAGGGGACGGATTCACCCCTCCACTTT	CASRQGTDSPLHF
NA	few	TRBJ1-1	TRBV7-2	TGTGCCAGCAGCCAGCACCCACCAGGGGTAAGCATGAACACTGAAGCTTTCTTT	CASSQHPPGVSMNTEAFF
NA	few	TRBJ2-7	TRBV5-1	TGCGCCAGCAGCTGGAACTCACCAGGGTCGAGTGAGCAGTACTTC	CASSWNSPGSSEQYF
NA	NA	TRBJ1-1	TRBV9	TGTGCCAGCAGCGCTCGGGTGGCCCCGGGGGGCACTGAAGCTTTCTTT	CASSARVAPGGTEAFF
TRBD1	few	TRBJ1-2	TRBV9	TGTGCCAGCAGCGGAACGGGACAGGGGGTTGGTGGCTACACCTTC	CASSGTGQGVGGYTF
NA	few	TRBJ2-5	TRBV6-6	TGTGCCAGCAGTACAGTGGGGACCCAGTACTTC	CASSTVGTQYF
TRBD1	NA	TRBJ2-7	TRBV28	TGTGCCAGCAGGGACAGGGGTTACGAGCAGTACTTC	CASRDRGYEQYF
TRBD1	NA	TRBJ1-1	TRBV20-1	TGCAGTGCTTCACAGGGGACAGAGGCTTTCTTT	CSASQGTEAFF
NA	NA	TRBJ1-6	TRBV7-3	TGTGCCAGCAGCACAGGGAATTCACCCCTCCACTTT	CASSTGNSPLHF
TRBD1	few	TRBJ2-7	TRBV25-1	TGTGCCAGCACCCAATCCGGGACAGGAACATACGAGCAGTACTTC	CASTQSGTGTYEQYF
NA	few	TRBJ2-7	TRBV18	TGTGCCAGCTCAACGGCTACCTCTAGGATCAGCTCCTACGAGCAGTACTTC	CASSTATSRISSYEQYF
TRBD2	NA	TRBJ2-5	TRBV7-2	TGTGCCAGCAGCGAGACTAGCGGGGGATCAGAGACCCAGTACTTC	CASSETSGGSETQYF
NA	NA	TRBJ1-6	TRBV27	TGTGCCAGCAGCCCAGGAGGGTCCTATAATTCACCCCTCCACTTT	CASSPGGSYNSPLHF
NA	NA	TRBJ2-1	TRBV9	TGTGCCAGCAGCGAGACACGGGGATCCTACAATGAGCAGTTCTTC	CASSETRGSYNEQFF
NA	NA	TRBJ2-3	TRBV7-3	TGTGCCAGCAGCTTACATCAGTCAGATACGCAGTATTTT	CASSLHQSDTQYF
NA	NA	TRBJ2-7	TRBV28	TGTGCCAGCAGTTTCTTGGACAGAGGCTACGAGCAGTACTTC	CASSFLDRGYEQYF
NA	NA	TRBJ2-2	TRBV5-1	TGCGCCAGCAGCTTGGCCGAGGCTAACACCGGGGAGCTGTTTTTT	CASSLAEANTGELFF
NA	NA	TRBJ2-1	TRBV4-3	TGCGCCAGCAGCCAAGATGGGTCGGCTAGCAGTCAGTTCTTC	CASSQDGSASSQFF
TRBD2	few	TRBJ2-2	TRBV5-4	TGTGCCAGCAGCGTAGCGGGGTGGAACACCGGGGAGCTGTTTTTT	CASSVAGWNTGELFF
NA	few	TRBJ2-3	TRBV2	TGTGCCAGCAGGGCAGGGGCAGATACGCAGTATTTT	CASRAGADTQYF
TRBD2	few	TRBJ2-3	TRBV5-1	TGCGCCAGCAGCTTGCTTGGACTAGCTGGGTCAGATACGCAGTATTTT	CASSLLGLAGSDTQYF
NA	few	TRBJ2-3	TRBV9	TGTGCCAGCAGCCTCTCGGGGGGCCTCACAGATACGCAGTATTTT	CASSLSGGLTDTQYF
NA	few	TRBJ2-2	TRBV9	TGTGCCAGCAGCGACGGAGGCGCGGGCACCGGGGAGCTGTTTTTT	CASSDGGAGTGELFF
TRBD1	few	TRBJ2-5	TRBV27	TGTGCCAGCAGTCGACAAGGGACAGGGAGAAGCGGGACCCAGTACTTC	CASSRQGTGRSGTQYF
TRBD1	NA	TRBJ2-2	TRBV9	TGTGCCAGCAGCGTAGAATCAGGGGGAAATACCGGGGAGCTGTTTTTT	CASSVESGGNTGELFF
NA	NA	TRBJ2-3	TRBV6-5	TGTGCCAGCAGAGAACTAGGGAGCACAGATACGCAGTATTTT	CASRELGSTDTQYF
NA	few	TRBJ1-1	TRBV7-3	TGTGCCAGCAGCTTTGACGGGGGGACGAACACTGAAGCTTTCTTT	CASSFDGGTNTEAFF
TRBD2	NA	TRBJ2-5	TRBV7-2	TGTGCCAGCAGCGAGCGGGGGCAAGAGACCCAGTACTTC	CASSERGQETQYF
NA	NA	TRBJ1-2	TRBV2	TGTGCCAGCAGGGGGAACAGGAACTATGGCTACACCTTC	CASRGNRNYGYTF
NA	few	TRBJ1-5	TRBV18	TGTGCCAGCTCACCAGCGGGGGCGGGGCAGCCCCAGCATTTT	CASSPAGAGQPQHF
TRBD1	NA	TRBJ2-1	TRBV10-3	TGTGCCATCAGTGAGACGGGACAGAACTACAATGAGCAGTTCTTC	CAISETGQNYNEQFF
NA	few	TRBJ1-1	TRBV28	TGTGCCAGCAGTACTCCAGGGATGAACACTGAAGCTTTCTTT	CASSTPGMNTEAFF
NA	NA	TRBJ2-5	TRBV6-5	TGTGCCAGCAGGGACTTTCAAGAGACCCAGTACTTC	CASRDFQETQYF
TRBD1	NA	TRBJ1-2	TRBV5-6	TGTGCCAGCAGCTTGGCCGGGACAGGGCGACCCCGCTACACCTTC	CASSLAGTGRPRYTF
TRBD1	few	TRBJ1-4	TRBV4-1	TGCGCCAGCAGCAACCGGGACAGGGGAACTAATGAAAAACTGTTTTTT	CASSNRDRGTNEKLFF
TRBD1	few	TRBJ2-7	TRBV29-1	TGCAGCGTTGCGGGACAGGGTTCTACCTACGAGCAGTACTTC	CSVAGQGSTYEQYF
NA	NA	TRBJ2-4	TRBV19	TGTGCCAGTAGGTTGGCAGGAGGGAAAAACATTCAGTACTTC	CASRLAGGKNIQYF
NA	few	TRBJ1-6	TRBV5-1	TGCGCCAGCAGCTTGGCGGGGTATTCACCCCTCCACTTT	CASSLAGYSPLHF
TRBD1	NA	TRBJ1-1	TRBV29-1	TGCAGCGTAGCAGGGACAGCTAGAGGCTTTGGTGAAGCTTTCTTT	CSVAGTARGFGEAFF
NA	NA	TRBJ2-3	TRBV5-1	TGCGCCAGCAGCTTGGAAGGCAGGGGCCCAGATACGCAGTATTTT	CASSLEGRGPDTQYF
NA	NA	TRBJ1-1	TRBV19	TGTGCCAGTAGTACGATCACGGGACAAAGGAACACTGAAGCTTTCTTT	CASSTITGQRNTEAFF
NA	NA	TRBJ2-5	TRBV23-1	TGCGCCAGCAGTGCCTCCGGTGACACCCTCCTGGAGACCCAGTACTTC	CASSASGDTLLETQYF
NA	few	TRBJ1-2	TRBV4-3	TGCGCCAGCAGCCAAGTGGGAGGGGACTATGGCTACACCTTC	CASSQVGGDYGYTF
NA	NA	TRBJ2-5	TRBV6-6	TGTGCCAGCGGGTTTGGGGGCGGAGAGACCCAGTACTTC	CASGFGGGETQYF
NA	few	TRBJ1-4	TRBV15	TGTGCCACCAGCAGACTTGAGGCGGAAAAACTGTTTTTT	CATSRLEAEKLFF
NA	few	TRBJ2-7	TRBV11-2	TGTGCCAGCAGCTGGACTGCTTCCTACGAGCAGTACTTC	CASSWTASYEQYF
TRBD1	few	TRBJ2-3	TRBV5-1	TGCGCCAGCAGCTTGGAGGGACAGGCTAGCACAGATACGCAGTATTTT	CASSLEGQASTDTQYF
NA	few	TRBJ2-7	TRBV20-1	TGCAGTGCTAGGGGTAGCTTCGAGCAGTACTTC	CSARGSFEQYF
NA	NA	TRBJ1-1	TRBV7-9	TGTGCCAGCGTACGTTCGTCTGAGGGCACTGAAGCTTTCTTT	CASVRSSEGTEAFF